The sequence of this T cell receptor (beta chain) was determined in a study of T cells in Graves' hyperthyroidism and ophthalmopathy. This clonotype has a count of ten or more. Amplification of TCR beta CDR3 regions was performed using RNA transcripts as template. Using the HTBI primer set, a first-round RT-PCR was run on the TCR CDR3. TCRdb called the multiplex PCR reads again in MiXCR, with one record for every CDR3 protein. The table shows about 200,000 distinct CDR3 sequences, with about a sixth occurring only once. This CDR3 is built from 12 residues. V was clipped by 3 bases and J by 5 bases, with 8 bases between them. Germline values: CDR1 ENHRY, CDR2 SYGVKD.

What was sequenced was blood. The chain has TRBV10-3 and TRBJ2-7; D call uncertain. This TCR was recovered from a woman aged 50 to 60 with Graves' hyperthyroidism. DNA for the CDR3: TGTGCCATCAGTGATATCAGTCACGAGCAGTACTTC. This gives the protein CAISDISHEQYF.